This T cell receptor (beta chain) stems from a study of T-cell memory formation after mild COVID-19. Study-wide context: TCR clusters showed largely donor specificity. Study-level points and caveats: Among clones contracting day 15 to 85, CD4/CD8 was balanced, whereas later expanders leaned CD4+. The authors left the SARS-CoV-2 specificity of second-wave clones peaking on day 37 unconfirmed.

CDR1 SNHLY and CDR2 FYNNEI come from the germline V gene. With 7 bases clipped from V and 10 bases from J, the junction kept 5 bases outside the gene matches. The CDR3 is 12 amino acids. This clonotype was counted a single time. The antigen is unknown. TCRdb independently ran MiXCR on the 5' RACE reads; one entry per CDR3 protein. Of over 130,000 distinct CDR3 sequences listed, roughly 13% are singletons. The sample taken for sequencing was PBMCs or a T cell subset sorted from them (not recorded which). The TCR was taken from an adult woman who had mild COVID-19 (a few samples of this study predate the infection). Cell type and time point are not known. V and J are TRBV2 and TRBJ1-1; 11 bases align to TRBD1. CDR3 bases: TGTGCCAGCACTTGGACAGGGGGCACAGCTTTCTTT. Its protein product is CASTWTGGTAFF.